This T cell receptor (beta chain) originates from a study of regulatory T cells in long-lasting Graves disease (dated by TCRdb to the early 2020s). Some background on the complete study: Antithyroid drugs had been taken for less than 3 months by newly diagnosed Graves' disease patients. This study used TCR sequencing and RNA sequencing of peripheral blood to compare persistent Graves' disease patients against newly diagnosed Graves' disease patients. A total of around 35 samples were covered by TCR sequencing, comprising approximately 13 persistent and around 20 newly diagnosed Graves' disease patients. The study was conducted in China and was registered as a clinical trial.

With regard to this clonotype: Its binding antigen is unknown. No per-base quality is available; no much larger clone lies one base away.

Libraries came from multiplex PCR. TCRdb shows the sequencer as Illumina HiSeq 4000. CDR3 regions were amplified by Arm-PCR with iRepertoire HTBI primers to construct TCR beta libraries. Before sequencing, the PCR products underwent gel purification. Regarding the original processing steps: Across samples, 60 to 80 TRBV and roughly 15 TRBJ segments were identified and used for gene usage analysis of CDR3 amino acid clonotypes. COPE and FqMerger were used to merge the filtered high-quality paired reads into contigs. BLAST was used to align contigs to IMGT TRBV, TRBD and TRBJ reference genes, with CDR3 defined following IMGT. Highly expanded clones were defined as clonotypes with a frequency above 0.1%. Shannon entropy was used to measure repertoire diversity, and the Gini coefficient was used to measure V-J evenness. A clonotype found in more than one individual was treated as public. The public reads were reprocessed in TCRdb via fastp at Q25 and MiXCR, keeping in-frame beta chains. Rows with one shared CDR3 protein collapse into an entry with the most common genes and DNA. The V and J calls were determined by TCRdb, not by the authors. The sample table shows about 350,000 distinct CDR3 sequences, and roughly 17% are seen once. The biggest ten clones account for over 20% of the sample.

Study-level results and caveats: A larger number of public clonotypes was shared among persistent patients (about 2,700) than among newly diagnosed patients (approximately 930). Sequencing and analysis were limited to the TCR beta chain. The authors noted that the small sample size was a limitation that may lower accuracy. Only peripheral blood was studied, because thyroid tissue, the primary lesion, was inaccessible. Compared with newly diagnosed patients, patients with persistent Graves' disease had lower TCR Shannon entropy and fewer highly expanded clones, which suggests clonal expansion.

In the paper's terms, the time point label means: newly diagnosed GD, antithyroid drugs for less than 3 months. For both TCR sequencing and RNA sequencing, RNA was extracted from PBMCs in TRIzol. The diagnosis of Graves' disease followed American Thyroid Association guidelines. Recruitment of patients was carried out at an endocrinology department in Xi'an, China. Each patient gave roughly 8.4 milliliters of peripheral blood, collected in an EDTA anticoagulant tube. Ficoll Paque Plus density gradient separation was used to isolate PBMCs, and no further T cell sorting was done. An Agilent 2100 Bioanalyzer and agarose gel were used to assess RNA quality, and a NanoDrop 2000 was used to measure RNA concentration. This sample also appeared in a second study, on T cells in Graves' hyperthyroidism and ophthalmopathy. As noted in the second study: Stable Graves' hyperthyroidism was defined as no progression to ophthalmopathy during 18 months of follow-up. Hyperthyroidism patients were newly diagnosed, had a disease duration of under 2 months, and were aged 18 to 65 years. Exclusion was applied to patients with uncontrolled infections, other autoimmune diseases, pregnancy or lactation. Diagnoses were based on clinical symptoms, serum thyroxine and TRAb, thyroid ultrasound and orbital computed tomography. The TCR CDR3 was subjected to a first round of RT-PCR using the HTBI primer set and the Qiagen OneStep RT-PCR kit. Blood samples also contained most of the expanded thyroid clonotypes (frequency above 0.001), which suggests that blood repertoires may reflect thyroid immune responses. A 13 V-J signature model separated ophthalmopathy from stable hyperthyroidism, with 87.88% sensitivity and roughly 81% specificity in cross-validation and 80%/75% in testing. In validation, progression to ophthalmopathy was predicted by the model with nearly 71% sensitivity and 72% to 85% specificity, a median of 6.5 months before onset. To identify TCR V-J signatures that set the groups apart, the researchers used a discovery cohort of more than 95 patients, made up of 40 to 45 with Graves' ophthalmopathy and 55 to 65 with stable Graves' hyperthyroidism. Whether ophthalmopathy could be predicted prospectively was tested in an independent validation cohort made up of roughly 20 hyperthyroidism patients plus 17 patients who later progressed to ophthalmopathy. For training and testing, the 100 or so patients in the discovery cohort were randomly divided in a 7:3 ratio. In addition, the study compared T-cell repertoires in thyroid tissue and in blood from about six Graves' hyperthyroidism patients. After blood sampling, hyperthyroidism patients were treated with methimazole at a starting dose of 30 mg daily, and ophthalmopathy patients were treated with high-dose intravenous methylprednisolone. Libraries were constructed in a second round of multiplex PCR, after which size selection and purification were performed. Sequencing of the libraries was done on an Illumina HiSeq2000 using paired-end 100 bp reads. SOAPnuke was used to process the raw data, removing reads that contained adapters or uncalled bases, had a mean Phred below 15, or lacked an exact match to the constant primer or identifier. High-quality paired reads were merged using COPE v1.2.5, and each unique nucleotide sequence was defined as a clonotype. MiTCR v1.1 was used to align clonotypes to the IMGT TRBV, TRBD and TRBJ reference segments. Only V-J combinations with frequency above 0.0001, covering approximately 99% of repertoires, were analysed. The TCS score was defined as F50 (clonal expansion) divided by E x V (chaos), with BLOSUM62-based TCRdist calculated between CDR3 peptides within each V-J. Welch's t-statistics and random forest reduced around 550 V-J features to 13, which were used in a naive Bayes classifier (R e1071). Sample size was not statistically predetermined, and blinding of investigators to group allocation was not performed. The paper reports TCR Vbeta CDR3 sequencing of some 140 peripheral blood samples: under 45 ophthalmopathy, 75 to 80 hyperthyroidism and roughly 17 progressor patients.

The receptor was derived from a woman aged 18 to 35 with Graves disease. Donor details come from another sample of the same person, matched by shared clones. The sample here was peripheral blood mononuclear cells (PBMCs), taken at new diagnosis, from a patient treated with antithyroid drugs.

The CDR3 corresponds to CASSDLGNQPQHF. The bases read TGTGCCAGCTCGGATCTAGGGAATCAGCCCCAGCATTTT. This sequence uses TRBV25-1 and TRBJ1-5; the D segment cannot be called with confidence. Its CDR3 holds 13 amino acids, cysteine through phenylalanine. Here the CDR3 DNA is all that survives: 39 bases in frame from base 1. V and J are truncated by 8 bases and 4 bases respectively, leaving an intervening sequence of 12 bases. The germline V gene sets CDR1 to MGHDK and CDR2 to SYGVNS.